This record looks at one TCR beta chain sequence and its context. The antigen remains unidentified. The data belong to a study of cytomegalovirus exposure and HLA in healthy donors. Study results and caveats: Earlier findings revealed that most TCR beta V segments proved productive either about 87% or about 30% of the time. Later analysis revealed greater clonal expansion in HLA-associated TCR beta chains than in equally common others.

The PCR used 60 Vbeta and 13 Jbeta primers. Sequencing was performed with immunoSEQ multiplex PCR; in TCRdb, only in-frame clones are kept and a portion is missing. The table has about 130,000 clones, 60% to 85% seen once. The sample taken for sequencing was PBMCs. This clonotype originated in a young man in good health and CMV-seronegative.

For the CDR3, the DNA is TGTGCCAGCAGTTACGGCAGGGGGACTGAAGCTTTCTTT. Protein: CASSYGRGTEAFF. The chain carries TRBV6-5 and TRBJ1-1, with TRBD1 matching 7 bases. CDR3 length: 13 amino acids. With 2 bases clipped from V and 5 bases from J, the junction kept 2 bases outside the gene matches. Germline V gene sequence: CDR1 MNHEY, CDR2 SVGAGI.